The 5 T cell receptor beta chains reported below all come from one sample, sequenced in a study of blood T cell repertoires in COVID-19 (dated by TCRdb to the early 2020s). Receptor amplification or capture employed the immunoSEQ multiplex PCR assay. TCRdb took over this immuneACCESS table, retaining in-frame rearrangements with V and J assigned. Such tables are incomplete; in checked studies, under half of the missing clones stem from an unresolved V gene, and the remainder is unexplained. The sample contains 15,000 to 20,000 clones, just over 90% of them found a single time. The top ten clonotypes cover 4.1% of the sample. Input material: peripheral blood. Source of these receptors: a woman aged 50 to 60 with active COVID-19.

A few counts support this clone. The V call is TRBV11-2, the J call TRBJ1-3; D unclear. This CDR3 region has 13 residues. Germline CDR1 SGHAT, CDR2 FQNNGV. V shed 8 bases and J shed 0 bases, with 8 bases lying between them. CDR3 sequence (DNA): TGTGCCAGCTCCCTCCCCTCTGGAAACACCATATATTTT. Translation: CASSLPSGNTIYF.

The rearrangement links TRBV6-1 to TRBJ2-7; a possible D gene is TRBD2 (5 bases). Germline CDR1 MNHNS, CDR2 SASEGT. There are 16 residues in the CDR3. V gave up 4 bases and J gave up 3 bases, with 19 bases separating them. CDR3 nucleotides: TGTGCCAGCAGTGTCACTTCAGCGGCCGTCGTCTACGAGCAGTACTTC. Residues: CASSVTSAAVVYEQYF.

The chain links TRBV11-2 to TRBJ2-3, with D possibly TRBD2 on 6 matching bases. Trimming removed 3 bases from V and 0 bases from J, with 19 bases in between. CDR3 size: 18 residues. CDR1 is SGHAT and CDR2 is FQNNGV in the germline V gene. CDR3 region: CASSLGRGRTPSTDTQYF. CDR3 sequence (DNA): TGTGCCAGCAGCTTGGGCCGGGGGAGAACTCCTAGCACAGATACGCAGTATTTT.

The genes are TRBV9 and TRBJ1-1; TRBD1 might be the D (5 bases). Deletions cut 0 bases from V and 1 base from J, with 13 bases between. Germline V gene lookup returns CDR1 SGDLS and CDR2 YYNGEE. This CDR3 is 16 amino acids long. Written as DNA, the CDR3 is TGTGCCAGCAGCGTAGGATCGGGACTCGCGAACACTGAAGCTTTCTTT. Encoded protein: CASSVGSGLANTEAFF.

This chain joins TRBV6-5 and TRBJ2-7; 7 nucleotides align to TRBD2. There are 13 residues in the CDR3. CDR1 and CDR2 (germline): MNHEY, SVGAGI. V was pared by 6 bases and J by 3 bases, with 5 bases of the junction left unmatched. CDR3 DNA sequence: TGTGCCAGCAGGAGCGGGAATCTCTACGAGCAGTACTTC. Its translation: CASRSGNLYEQYF.